Following are 28 T cell receptor beta chains from one sample sequenced in a study of T cell responses to AZD1222 COVID-19 vaccine (dated by TCRdb to the early 2020s). The library relied on the immunoSEQ multiplex PCR assay. TCRdb stores this immuneACCESS table with in-frame sequences only. Part of the clones is absent; in the studies checked, under half of the shortfall reflects unresolved V genes, and no reason is known for the rest. This sample comprises approximately 91,000 clones, 88% of them detected only once. Together, the top ten hold about an eighth of the sample. Explained via the paper, the time point label denotes: baseline before first vaccination. Material: peripheral blood, obtained on day 0 of AZD1222 vaccination. All receptors come from an adult in good health.

The chain is built from TRBV27 and TRBJ2-1; 7 bases agree with TRBD1. Trimming took 2 bases from V and 2 from J; bases not matched to a gene: 12. CDR3 size: 18 residues. Per the germline V gene, CDR1 is MNHEY and CDR2 is SMNVEV (reference sequence). CDR3: CASSLSPAPGGTYNEQFF. The CDR3 coding sequence is TGTGCCAGCAGTTTAAGCCCCGCTCCAGGGGGTACCTACAATGAGCAGTTCTTC.

V gene TRBV2 combines with J gene TRBJ1-5; possible D gene TRBD1, 6 bases. This CDR3 is built from 15 residues. CDR1 and CDR2 from the germline V gene are SNHLY and FYNNEI. V gave up 7 bases and J gave up 2 bases, with 15 bases separating them. The CDR3, as DNA: TGTGCCAGCAACTCCCCGGGGGCAGGCAATCAGCCCCAGCATTTT. This codes for CASNSPGAGNQPQHF.

This clone has just a few counts. The V call is TRBV15, the J call TRBJ1-1; D is perhaps TRBD1 (6 bases). The V and J ends lost 1 base and 2 bases respectively, with 14 bases between them. The CDR3 length is 16 residues. Germline-derived CDR1 and CDR2 are LNHNV and YYDKDF (reference sequence). CDR3 in DNA: TGTGCCACCAGCAGAGGAGGGGGAGGGTCTAACACTGAAGCTTTCTTT. It codes for CATSRGGGGSNTEAFF.

CDR3 sequence: CASRVAGPSNQPQHF. The CDR3 DNA is TGTGCCAGCAGGGTGGCAGGGCCCAGCAATCAGCCCCAGCATTTT. The gene calls are TRBV27 and TRBJ1-5, with TRBD1 as a possible D gene (5 bases). In germline, CDR1 is MNHEY, CDR2 SMNVEV (reference sequence). The CDR3 is made up of 15 amino acids. V lost 6 bases and J lost 1, with 13 bases in between.

The chain joins TRBV5-4 to TRBJ2-5, with D perhaps matching TRBD1 or TRBD2 (5 bases each). V lost 3 bases and J lost 3, with 12 bases in between. The CDR3 runs 14 residues. CDR1 SGHNT and CDR2 YYREEE come from the germline V gene (reference sequence). Written as DNA, the CDR3 is TGTGCCAGCAGCTGGGACCCTTGGGAAGAGACCCAGTACTTC. Translation: CASSWDPWEETQYF.

This clone was seen more than once but under ten times. The chain links TRBV2 to TRBJ2-7; 7 positions match TRBD2. Trimming removed 6 bases from V and 0 bases from J; junction bases left unmatched: 11. CDR3 length equals 16 residues. Germline assignment: CDR1 SNHLY and CDR2 FYNNEI. The CDR3 coding sequence is TGTGCCAGCAGGAGGCCGGATCGGGGGGTCTCCTACGAGCAGTACTTC. Translation: CASRRPDRGVSYEQYF.

The chain uses TRBV6-5 and TRBJ1-5, with TRBD1 as a possible D gene (5 bases). The CDR3 is 14 amino acids. Trimming took off 6 bases at V and 0 bases at J, with 9 bases between the two ends. The V gene's germline CDR1 is MNHEY and CDR2 SVGAGI. The CDR3 nucleotides read TGTGCCAGCAGCCGTACAGGTAGCAATCAGCCCCAGCATTTT. This gives the protein CASSRTGSNQPQHF.

CDR3: CATSRDPGGEETQYF. Written as DNA, the CDR3 is TGTGCCACCAGCAGAGATCCCGGGGGGGAGGAGACCCAGTACTTC. The chain couples TRBV15 to TRBJ2-5, with 8 bases lining up with TRBD2. The CDR3 spans 15 residues. CDR1 LNHNV and CDR2 YYDKDF come from the germline V gene (reference sequence). V gave up 0 bases and J gave up 5 bases; unmatched junction bases: 5.

The chain couples TRBV19 to TRBJ1-2, with TRBD1 matching 8 bases. V was pared by 6 bases and J by 6 bases, with 3 bases of the junction left unmatched. CDR1 and CDR2 (germline): LNHDA, SQIVND (reference sequence). The CDR3 loop spans 12 amino acids. The CDR3 DNA reads TGTGCCAGTAGGGACAGGGATGATGGCTACACCTTC. Translation gives CASRDRDDGYTF.

J is TRBJ2-3 and V is TRBV11-2; TRBD2 matches at 8 bases. Germline CDR1 and CDR2: SGHAT and FQNNGV. After removal of 1 base from V and 7 bases from J, the junction contained 7 bases not matched to a gene. The CDR3 totals 15 residues. The CDR3 nucleotides are TGTGCCAGCAGCTTAGTTGCGGGGGGACCTCATACGCAGTATTTT. Encoded protein: CASSLVAGGPHTQYF.

The gene calls are TRBV4-2 and TRBJ2-3; the match to TRBD2 covers 15 bases. Germline V CDR1 and CDR2: LGHNA, YNFKEQ. J gave up 4 bases and V 4 bases, and 9 bases lay outside the gene matches. The CDR3 covers 18 residues. In DNA, the CDR3 is TGTGCCAGCAGCCCTCGGACTAGCGGGGGGGCTTTCCCAGATACGCAGTATTTT. Amino acid sequence: CASSPRTSGGAFPDTQYF.

The chain uses TRBV15 and TRBJ2-2, with TRBD1 as a possible D gene (6 bases). The CDR3 has 15 residues. Germline loops: CDR1 LNHNV, CDR2 YYDKDF (reference sequence). Trimming took 4 bases from V and 1 from J, leaving 10 bases between them. CDR3 residues: CATSTRRGNTGELFF. The CDR3, as DNA: TGTGCCACCAGCACCCGCAGGGGGAACACCGGGGAGCTGTTTTTT.

The V gene is TRBV3-1 (or the pseudogene TRBV3-2), the J gene TRBJ1-2; D not resolved. Trimming took off 0 bases at V and 6 bases at J, with 8 bases between the two ends. CDR3 size: 13 residues. CDR1 is LGHDT, CDR2 YNNKEL, per germline (reference sequence). Here the CDR3 DNA reads TGTGCCAGCAGCCAAGATTACAGCAATGGCTACACCTTC. This gives the protein CASSQDYSNGYTF.

The gene calls are TRBV6-5 and TRBJ2-3; TRBD1 is a possible D gene (7 bases). CDR3 length: 14 residues. Trimming took 6 bases from V and 6 from J, leaving 16 bases between them. Germline V gene lookup returns CDR1 MNHEY and CDR2 SVGAGI. The CDR3 DNA reads as TGTGCCAGCAGGGGACAGCCGGGGGCGGATACGCAGTATTTT. Translation: CASRGQPGADTQYF.

This clone has just one count. V and J are TRBV7-2 and TRBJ2-1; D is unresolved. CDR1 and CDR2 (germline): SGHTA, FQGNSA. V lost 3 bases and J lost 1, with 4 bases in between. The CDR3 is 13 amino acids. CDR3 amino acids: CASSLGSYNEQFF. The CDR3 bases are TGTGCCAGCAGCTTGGGGTCCTACAATGAGCAGTTCTTC. The full variable domain, its missing parts supplied by reference TRBV7-2 and TRBJ2-1, is GAGVSQSPSNKVTEKGKDVELRCDPISGHTALYWYRQSLGQGLEFLIYFQGNSAPDKSGLPSDRFSAERTGGSVSTLTIQRTQQEDSAVYLCASSLGSYNEQFFGPGTRLTVL.

V is TRBV5-4 and J is TRBJ1-6; D is undetermined. Germline V CDR1 and CDR2: SGHNT, YYREEE (reference sequence). The CDR3 is made up of 17 amino acids. V was trimmed by 4 bases and J by 0 bases, leaving 14 bases between them. CDR3 in amino acids: CASSDEYTSSYNSPLHF. The CDR3 coding sequence is TGTGCCAGCAGCGATGAGTATACGAGCTCCTATAATTCACCCCTCCACTTT.

The chain has TRBV3-1 (or the pseudogene TRBV3-2) and TRBJ1-5; tentative D call: TRBD1 (5 bases). The germline V gene has CDR1 LGHDT and CDR2 YNNKEL (reference sequence). The CDR3 extends over 14 amino acids. Trimming shortened V by 3 bases and J by 5 bases, and 11 bases separated the two germline ends. The CDR3 reads CASSQQGVHQPQHF. Written as DNA, the CDR3 is TGTGCCAGCAGCCAGCAGGGAGTACATCAGCCCCAGCATTTT.

The chain has TRBV11-3 and TRBJ2-7, with D possibly matching TRBD2 (5 bases). The V gene lost 3 bases and the J gene lost 7 bases, with 13 bases spanning the gap. The length of the CDR3 is 13 residues. Germline CDR1 SGHNT, CDR2 YENEEA. CDR3 nucleotide sequence: TGTGCCAGCAGCTTCGTCCGGTCGGGGGAGCAGTACTTC. Amino acid sequence: CASSFVRSGEQYF.

Of note for this clone: The conserved closing phenylalanine or tryptophan is absent in this CDR3, likely reflecting a read error. The DNA is left out, because the CDR3 cannot be placed on it with certainty; the CDR3 is given as TCRdb lists it. The rearrangement joins TRBV6-4 to TRBJ2-7; whether TRBD2, the table's D call, matches the DNA was not checked. Germline CDR1 and CDR2: MRHNA and SNTAGT. From its first to its last residue, the CDR3 has 11 amino acids. CDR3 loop: CASSDPEGLAL.

V gene TRBV7-2 combines with J gene TRBJ1-2; the D is unclear. With 0 bases removed from V and 6 bases from J, the gap between germline ends came to 11 bases. The CDR3 length is 14 residues. Germline V lookup: CDR1 SGHTA, CDR2 FQGNSA. The CDR3 DNA reads TGTGCCAGCAGCTTAGCTGGGAGCGTAGATGGCTACACCTTC. Protein product: CASSLAGSVDGYTF.

Worth noting for this clone: The same CDR3 arises from other DNA sequences in this sample as well. The chain uses TRBV19 and TRBJ2-7; D unresolved. Between the trimmed V and J ends, which lost 3 bases and 3 bases, there was a span of 6 bases. In germline, CDR1 is LNHDA, CDR2 SQIVND (reference sequence). This CDR3 has 12 residues. The CDR3 DNA sequence: TGTGCCAGTAGTATGGTTGGCTACGAGCAGTACTTC. Its protein product is CASSMVGYEQYF.

The rearrangement links TRBV12-5 to TRBJ2-7; 8 positions agree with TRBD1. V lost 6 bases, J lost 2 bases, and 9 bases stayed unmatched. Germline assignment: CDR1 LGHNT and CDR2 FRNRAP. The CDR3 contains 15 residues. CDR3 sequence reads: CASGPRTGTPYEQYF. In nucleotides, the CDR3 is TGTGCTAGTGGCCCCCGGACAGGGACTCCCTACGAGCAGTACTTC.

The chain employs TRBV7-8 and TRBJ2-2; 7 nucleotides line up with TRBD2. This CDR3 contains 13 residues. Germline trimming cut 5 bases from V and 8 bases from J; bases unmatched to any gene: 5. CDR1 and CDR2 (germline): SGHVS, FQNEAQ. As DNA, the CDR3 is TGTGCCAGCAGCCGGACTAGGTCGGGGGAGCTGTTTTTT. Encoded protein: CASSRTRSGELFF.

This chain links TRBV27 with TRBJ2-2, with D perhaps assigned TRBD1 or TRBD2 (6 bases each). The CDR3 has 15 amino acids. The germline CDR1 and CDR2 sequences are MNHEY and SMNVEV (reference sequence). With 10 bases removed from V and 4 bases from J, the gap between germline ends came to 19 bases. CDR3 sequence (DNA): TGTGCCACCGCCGACGGGGGCCAAGGCACCGGGGAGCTGTTTTTT. Its protein product is CATADGGQGTGELFF.

V gene TRBV27 combines with J gene TRBJ1-1, with D hard to call. In germline, CDR1 is MNHEY, CDR2 SMNVEV (reference sequence). The CDR3 length is 14 residues. V was cut by 6 bases and J by 2 bases, with 13 bases left in between. The CDR3 nucleotides read TGTGCCAGCAGCCTGGACGGCAAAAACACTGAAGCTTTCTTT. The encoded protein is CASSLDGKNTEAFF.

The chain employs TRBV28 and TRBJ1-5; no reliable D call. This CDR3 region has 12 residues. In germline, CDR1 is MDHEN, CDR2 SYDVKM. Trimming took 10 bases from V and 4 from J, leaving 11 bases between them. DNA for the CDR3: TGTGCCACAAACGGGAGAAATCAGCCCCAGCATTTT. Residues: CATNGRNQPQHF.

The chain links TRBV11-2 to TRBJ2-5; D uncertain. V lost 2 bases and J lost 5, with 9 bases in between. CDR1 SGHAT and CDR2 FQNNGV come from the germline V gene. The length of the CDR3 is 13 residues. The CDR3 loop is CASSLWTLETQYF. The DNA of the CDR3 is TGTGCCAGCAGCTTATGGACCCTTGAGACCCAGTACTTC.

The rearrangement links TRBV19 to TRBJ2-7; no definite D call. The germline gives CDR1 LNHDA, CDR2 SQIVND (reference sequence). V lost 6 bases and J 2 bases, leaving 17 bases between the germline ends. There are 15 residues in the CDR3. Written as DNA, the CDR3 is TGTGCCAGTAGCCCCCGGGCCCGAGGCCCCTACGAGCAGTACTTC. Its translation: CASSPRARGPYEQYF.